A selection of T cell receptor beta chains follows, all from one sample in a study of cytomegalovirus exposure and HLA in healthy donors. This table comes from immunoSEQ multiplex PCR, and its TCRdb copy is limited to in-frame clones, with some not included. The table lists roughly 170,000 clones, more than 70% of them singletons. Sequenced: PBMCs. These receptors were taken from a woman aged 50 to 65 in good health and CMV-seropositive. Both conserved end residues are part of each CDR3. D genes are given only for firm matches. Clone size is shown for a subset of rows, as once, few, many or a class of expanded clone.

v_call	d_call	j_call	clone_size	cdr3_nt	cdr3_aa
TRBV28	.	TRBJ1-2	.	TGTGCCAGCAGCCCCCACGCGGGGGCTACTAACCCTTCCTTC	CASSPHAGATNPSF
TRBV11-1	.	TRBJ2-1	.	TGTGCCAGCAGCCAGGACTCGAACAATGAGCAGTTCTTC	CASSQDSNNEQFF
TRBV28	.	TRBJ1-1	.	TGTGCCAGCATCCGGGGGGGGATGAACACTGAAGCTTTCTTT	CASIRGGMNTEAFF
TRBV4-1	TRBD1	TRBJ1-1	.	TGCGCCAGCAGCCAAGACAGGGGGCGAACTGAAGCTTTCTTT	CASSQDRGRTEAFF
TRBV18	.	TRBJ1-2	.	TGTGCCAGCTCACCAGACGGACAGTTCTATGGCTACACCTTC	CASSPDGQFYGYTF
TRBV6-5	.	TRBJ1-1	.	TGTGCCAGCAGCCTCTGGGTGGGGGGGAACACTGAAGCTTTCTTT	CASSLWVGGNTEAFF
TRBV6-5	TRBD1	TRBJ1-3	.	TGTGCCAGCAGGGGGACAGGGGGCGGCACCATATATTTT	CASRGTGGGTIYF
TRBV7-9	.	TRBJ2-3	.	TGTTCCAGCAGCTTAGTGGAAGAGCGGGATACGCAGTATTTT	CSSSLVEERDTQYF
TRBV7-2	.	TRBJ2-3	.	TGTGCCAGCAGCTTAAGGACTGCCGGGTCAGATACGCAGTATTTT	CASSLRTAGSDTQYF
TRBV30	TRBD2	TRBJ2-1	.	TGTGCCTGGAGTGTAAAGCGGGGGGGTTACAATGAGCAGTTCTTC	CAWSVKRGGYNEQFF
TRBV5-1	TRBD1	TRBJ2-3	once	TGCGCCAGCAGCACCGGACAGGGAAGCACAGATACGCAGTATTTT	CASSTGQGSTDTQYF
TRBV6-5	.	TRBJ2-3	.	TGTGCCAGCAAGGGGGGGGGCGGAAATACGCAGTATTTT	CASKGGGGNTQYF
TRBV6-6	TRBD1	TRBJ1-2	.	TGTGCCAGCGGCCTCAAGACAGGGACTAGTAACTATGGCTACACCTTC	CASGLKTGTSNYGYTF
TRBV12-5	.	TRBJ2-7	.	TGTGCTAGTGGTTTGGGCAGGGACTACGAGCAGTACTTC	CASGLGRDYEQYF
TRBV15	.	TRBJ1-1	.	TGTGCCACCAGCAGATTCGGGCAGGGTGAAGCTTTCTTT	CATSRFGQGEAFF
TRBV5-1	TRBD1	TRBJ1-1	.	TGCGCCAGCAGCACAACGACAGGGGACACTGAAGCTTTCTTT	CASSTTTGDTEAFF
TRBV20-1	.	TRBJ2-7	.	TGCAGTGCTTACCTACTCTACGAGCAGTACTTC	CSAYLLYEQYF
TRBV4-2	.	TRBJ2-5	.	TGTGCCAGCAGCCAAGATGGTCCTAAAATCGACTTC	CASSQDGPKIDF
TRBV13	TRBD2	TRBJ2-2	.	TGTGCCAGCAGCCGCACGGGACTAGCGGGACTCACCGGGGAGCTGTTTTTT	CASSRTGLAGLTGELFF
TRBV20-1	.	TRBJ2-7	.	TGCAGTGCTAGATCTAGCTACGAGCAGTACTTC	CSARSSYEQYF
TRBV7-6	.	TRBJ2-7	once	TGTGCCAGCAGCTTAGAAGGAGAGCTACTCCTAGCCTACGAGCAGTACTTC	CASSLEGELLLAYEQYF
TRBV14	TRBD1	TRBJ2-1	.	TGTGCCAGCAGCCGTCCGGGACAGGGCCACAATGAGCAGTTCTTC	CASSRPGQGHNEQFF